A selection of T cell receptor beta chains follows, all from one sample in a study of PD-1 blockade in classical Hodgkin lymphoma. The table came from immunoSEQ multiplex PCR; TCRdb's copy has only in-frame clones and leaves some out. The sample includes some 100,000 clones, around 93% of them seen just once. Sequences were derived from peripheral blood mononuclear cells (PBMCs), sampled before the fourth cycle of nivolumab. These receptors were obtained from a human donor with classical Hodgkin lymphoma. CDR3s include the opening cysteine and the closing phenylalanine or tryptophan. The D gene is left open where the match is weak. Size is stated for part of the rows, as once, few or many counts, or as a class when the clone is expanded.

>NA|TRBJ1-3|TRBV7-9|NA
TGTGCCAGAGGGTCGAACACCATATATTTT
CARGSNTIYF
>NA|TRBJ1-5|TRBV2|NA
TGTGCCAGCAGGGGACGGTATAGCAATCAGCCCCAGCATTTT
CASRGRYSNQPQHF
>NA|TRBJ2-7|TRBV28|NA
TGTGCCAGCAGAAAAGGGCCCCGGCGGGCCTACGAGCAGTACTTC
CASRKGPRRAYEQYF
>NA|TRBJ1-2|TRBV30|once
TGTGCCTGGAGGCAGCGCCACTATGGCTACACCTTC
CAWRQRHYGYTF
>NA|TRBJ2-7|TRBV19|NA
TGTGCCAGTAGTAGAACTATCACTGGCTCCTACGAGCAGTACTTC
CASSRTITGSYEQYF
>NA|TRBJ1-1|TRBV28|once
TGTGCCAGCAGCTGGCCCGAGGGGTCCGTGAACACTGAAGCTTTCTTT
CASSWPEGSVNTEAFF
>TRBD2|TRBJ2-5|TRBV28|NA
TGTGCCAGCAGTTTCACTAGCGGGGGAGAGACCCAGTACTTC
CASSFTSGGETQYF
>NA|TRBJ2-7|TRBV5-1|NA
TGCGCCAGCCGCATACTTGGGGGCGAGCAGTACTTC
CASRILGGEQYF
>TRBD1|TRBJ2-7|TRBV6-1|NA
TGTGCCAGCAGATTCCGGGACAGGGTGGACGAGCAGTACTTC
CASRFRDRVDEQYF
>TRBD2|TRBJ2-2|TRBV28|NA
TGTGCCACACCGCGGACTAGCGGGAGAGACACCGGGGAGCTGTTTTTT
CATPRTSGRDTGELFF
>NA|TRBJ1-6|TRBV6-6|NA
TGTGCCAGCAGTTATCGGACAGAGAATTCACCCCTCCACTTT
CASSYRTENSPLHF
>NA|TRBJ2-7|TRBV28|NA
TGTGCCAGCAGTTGGGGCAGGTATTACGAGCAGTACTTC
CASSWGRYYEQYF
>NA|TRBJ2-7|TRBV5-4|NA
TGTGCCAGCAGCCCCGAGGGGGGACAAATATACGAGCAGTACTTC
CASSPEGGQIYEQYF
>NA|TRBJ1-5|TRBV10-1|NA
TGCGCCACCTCGACAGGCATCAATCAGCCCCAGCATTTT
CATSTGINQPQHF
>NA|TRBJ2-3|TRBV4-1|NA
TGCGCCAGCAGCCAAGGAGGGGCTAGCACAGATACGCAGTATTTT
CASSQGGASTDTQYF
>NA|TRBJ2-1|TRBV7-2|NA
TGTGCCAGCAGCCAGAGTTTCTACAATGAGCAGTTCTTC
CASSQSFYNEQFF
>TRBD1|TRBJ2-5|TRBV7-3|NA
TGTGCCAGCAGCCGGGGACAGCAAGAGACCCAGTACTTC
CASSRGQQETQYF
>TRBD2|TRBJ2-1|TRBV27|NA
TGTGCCAGCAGACGGACTAGCGGGACTGGAGAGCAGTTCTTC
CASRRTSGTGEQFF
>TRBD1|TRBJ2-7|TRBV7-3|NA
TGTGCCAGCAGCTTAAATACCGGACAGGGCCACGAGCAGTACTTC
CASSLNTGQGHEQYF
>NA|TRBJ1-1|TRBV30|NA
TGTGCCTGGAGTCGAACCGGCATGAACACTGAAGCTTTCTTT
CAWSRTGMNTEAFF
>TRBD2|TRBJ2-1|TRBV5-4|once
TGTGCCAGCAGCTTACGACTAGCGGCTGAGCAGTTCTTC
CASSLRLAAEQFF
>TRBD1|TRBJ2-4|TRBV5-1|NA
TGCGCCAGCAGCCCGGGACAGGGAGCCAAAAACATTCAGTACTTC
CASSPGQGAKNIQYF
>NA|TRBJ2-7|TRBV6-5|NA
TGTGCCAGCAGTCTAGTAGCGACAGCATCCTACGAGCAGTACTTC
CASSLVATASYEQYF
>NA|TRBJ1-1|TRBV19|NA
TGTGCCAGTAGTATGGGCAGGGGCGCTGAAGCTTTCTTT
CASSMGRGAEAFF
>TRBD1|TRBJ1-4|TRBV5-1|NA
TGCGCCAGCAGCTTGGCCGGGGGGACAGCAACTAATGAAAAACTGTTTTTT
CASSLAGGTATNEKLFF
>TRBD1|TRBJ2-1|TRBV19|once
TGTGCCAGTAGATTGACAGGGGCGGGTGAGCAGTTCTTC
CASRLTGAGEQFF
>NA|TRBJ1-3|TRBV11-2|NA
TGTGCCAGCAGCACCGGGACACTAGGAAACACCATATATTTT
CASSTGTLGNTIYF
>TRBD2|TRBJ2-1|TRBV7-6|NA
TGTGCCAGCAGCTTAAAGAGATATAGCGGGAGTAAAGACTACAATGAGCAGTTCTTC
CASSLKRYSGSKDYNEQFF
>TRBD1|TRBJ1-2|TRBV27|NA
TGTGCCAGCAGTTGGATACAGGGGGCGGTAGCAGGCTACACCTTC
CASSWIQGAVAGYTF
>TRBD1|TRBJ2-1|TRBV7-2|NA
TGTGCCAGCAGCTTAGGACAGGGTATGATTAATGAGCAGTTCTTC
CASSLGQGMINEQFF
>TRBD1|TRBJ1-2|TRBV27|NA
TGTGCCAGCAGTTTATCGTCAGGGGACAGGGTGACCTATGGCTACACCTTC
CASSLSSGDRVTYGYTF
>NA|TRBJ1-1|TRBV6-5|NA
TGTGCCAGCAGTTACGAAATACAGACGAACACTGAAGCTTTCTTT
CASSYEIQTNTEAFF
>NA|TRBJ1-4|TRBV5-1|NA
TGCGCCAGCAGCTCGAGGCCAGAAGCTGCAACTAATGAAAAACTGTTTTTT
CASSSRPEAATNEKLFF
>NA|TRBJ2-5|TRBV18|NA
TGTGCCAGCTCACCTTCCATTGGGGGAACCTATCTACAAGAGACCCAGTACTTC
CASSPSIGGTYLQETQYF
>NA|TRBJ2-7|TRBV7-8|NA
TGTGCCAGCAGCTTAGTAGCGGACGGAGCAACCTACGAGCAGTACTTC
CASSLVADGATYEQYF
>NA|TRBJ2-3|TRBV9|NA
TGTGCCAGCAACCGCCCAACCCCGAACACAGATACGCAGTATTTT
CASNRPTPNTDTQYF
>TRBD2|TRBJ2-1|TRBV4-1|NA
TGCGCCAGCAGCCAACCAGCGGGGGCTTACAATGAGCAGTTCTTC
CASSQPAGAYNEQFF
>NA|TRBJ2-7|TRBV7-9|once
TGTGCCAGCAGCTTAGAGAAGGGAAGGTACGAGCAGTACTTC
CASSLEKGRYEQYF
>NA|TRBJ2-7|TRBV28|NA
TGTGCCAGCAGTTTACCCGACAGGGAGCAGTACTTC
CASSLPDREQYF
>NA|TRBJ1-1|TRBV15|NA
TGTGCCACCAGCTTCGGCCAGTCGAACACTGAAGCTTTCTTT
CATSFGQSNTEAFF
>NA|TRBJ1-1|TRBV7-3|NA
TGTGCCAGCAGCCCCCAAGCGAACAGGAACACTGAAGCTTTCTTT
CASSPQANRNTEAFF
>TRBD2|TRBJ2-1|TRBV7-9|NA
TGTGCCAGCAGCCCCGGGAGGAGCTCCTACAATGAGCAGTTCTTC
CASSPGRSSYNEQFF
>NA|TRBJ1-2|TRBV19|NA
TGTGCCAGTTCCTTGACAGTTAACTATGGCTACACCTTC
CASSLTVNYGYTF
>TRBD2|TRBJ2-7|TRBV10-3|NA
TGTGCCATCAGTGAGGGGAGGAGGGATCCGCTAGCGGGAGGCTACGAGCAGTACTTC
CAISEGRRDPLAGGYEQYF
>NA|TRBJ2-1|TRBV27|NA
TGTGCCAGCACCCAAGGTCGCCTCAATGAGCAGTTCTTC
CASTQGRLNEQFF
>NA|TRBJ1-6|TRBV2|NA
TGTGCCAGCCGCCCCTCGATCCTGGATAATTCACCCCTCCACTTT
CASRPSILDNSPLHF
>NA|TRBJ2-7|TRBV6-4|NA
TGTGCCAGCAGTCCTTCGTTCGGGACTTTGAGCTCCTACGAGCAGTACTTC
CASSPSFGTLSSYEQYF
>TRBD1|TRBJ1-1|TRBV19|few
TGTGCCAGTACCTGGGGGGACAGGATGAACACTGAAGCTTTCTTT
CASTWGDRMNTEAFF
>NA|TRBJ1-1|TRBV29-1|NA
TGCAGCGTTGGCGGGTTGGGGACTGAAGCTTTCTTT
CSVGGLGTEAFF
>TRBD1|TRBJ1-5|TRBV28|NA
TGTGCCAGCAGGTCAGGGGGCGCAAGCAATCAGCCCCAGCATTTT
CASRSGGASNQPQHF
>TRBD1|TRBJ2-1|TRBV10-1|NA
TGCGCCAGCAGTGGACAGGGCAATGAGCAGTTCTTC
CASSGQGNEQFF
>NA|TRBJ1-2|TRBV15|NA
TGTGCCACCAGCAGTAGGGGAAGGGACTATGGCTACACCTTC
CATSSRGRDYGYTF
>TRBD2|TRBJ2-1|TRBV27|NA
TGTGCCAGCAGTATCGGGACTAGTCCTCGGCAGTTCTTC
CASSIGTSPRQFF